The 3 T cell receptor beta chains reported below all come from one sample, sequenced in a study of blood T cell repertoires in COVID-19. Produced via immunoSEQ multiplex PCR; TCRdb's table is partial and in-frame only. The repertoire has approximately 30,000 clones, approximately 85% of them found once; the top ten carry over 20%. The sequencing sample was made of peripheral blood. The receptors derive from a human donor in a cohort sampled during active COVID-19.

V is TRBV27 and J is TRBJ2-7, with 8 bases fitting TRBD1. V shed 4 bases, J shed 3 bases, and the junction held 2 bases outside the gene matches. CDR3 length: 13 residues. CDR1 MNHEY and CDR2 SMNVEV come from the germline V gene (reference sequence). For the CDR3, the DNA is TGTGCCAGCAGTTGGGACAGGAACTACGAGCAGTACTTC. Amino acid sequence: CASSWDRNYEQYF.

The chain is built from TRBV24-1 and TRBJ2-1; 8 nucleotides agree with TRBD1. Trimming took 3 bases from V and 1 from J; bases not matched to a gene: 7. CDR1 and CDR2 from the germline V gene are KGHDR and SFDVKD. The CDR3 runs to 17 residues. CDR3 DNA: TGTGCCACCAGTGATCGTCCCGGGACAGGATCCTACAATGAGCAGTTCTTC. It yields the protein CATSDRPGTGSYNEQFF.

The CDR3 spells CASRHTTALFNEKLFF. In nucleotides, the CDR3 is TGTGCCAGCAGACATACGACAGCTCTTTTTAATGAAAAACTGTTTTTT. The chain joins TRBV6-6 to TRBJ1-4; possible D gene TRBD1, 5 bases. Looked up from germline, CDR1 is MNHNY and CDR2 is SVGAGI (reference sequence). The length of the CDR3 is 16 residues. V was trimmed by 6 bases and J by 4 bases, leaving 18 bases between them.